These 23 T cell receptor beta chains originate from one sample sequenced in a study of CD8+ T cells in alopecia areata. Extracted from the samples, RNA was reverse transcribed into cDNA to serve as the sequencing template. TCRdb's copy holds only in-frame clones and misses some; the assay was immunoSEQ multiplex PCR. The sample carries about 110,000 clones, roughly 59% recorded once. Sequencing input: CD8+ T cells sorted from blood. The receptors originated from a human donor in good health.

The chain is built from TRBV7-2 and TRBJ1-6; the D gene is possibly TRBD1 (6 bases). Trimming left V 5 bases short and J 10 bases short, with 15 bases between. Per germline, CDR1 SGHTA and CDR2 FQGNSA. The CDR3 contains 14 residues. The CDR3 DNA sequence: TGTGCCAGCAGCACTACAGGGTATGGGTCACCCCTCCACTTT. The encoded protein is CASSTTGYGSPLHF.

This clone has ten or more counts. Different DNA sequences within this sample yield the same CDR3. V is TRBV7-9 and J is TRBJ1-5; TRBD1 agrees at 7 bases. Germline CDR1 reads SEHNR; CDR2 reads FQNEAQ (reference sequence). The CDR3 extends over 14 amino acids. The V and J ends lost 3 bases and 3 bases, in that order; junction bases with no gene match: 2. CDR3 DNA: TGTGCCAGCAGCTTGGGACAGTCCAATCAGCCCCAGCATTTT. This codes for CASSLGQSNQPQHF.

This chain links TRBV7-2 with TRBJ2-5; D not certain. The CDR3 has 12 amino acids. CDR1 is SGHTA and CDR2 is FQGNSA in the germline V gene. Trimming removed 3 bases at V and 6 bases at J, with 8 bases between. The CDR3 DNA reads TGTGCCAGCAGCTTCATGCCTAAGACCCAGTACTTC. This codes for CASSFMPKTQYF.

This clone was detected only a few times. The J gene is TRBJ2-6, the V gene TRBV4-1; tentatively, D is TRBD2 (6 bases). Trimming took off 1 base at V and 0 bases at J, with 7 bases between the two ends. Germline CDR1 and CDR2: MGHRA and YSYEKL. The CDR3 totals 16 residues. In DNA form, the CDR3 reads TGCGCCAGCAGCCAAGGGCGGGACTCTGGGGCCAACGTCCTGACTTTC. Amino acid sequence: CASSQGRDSGANVLTF.

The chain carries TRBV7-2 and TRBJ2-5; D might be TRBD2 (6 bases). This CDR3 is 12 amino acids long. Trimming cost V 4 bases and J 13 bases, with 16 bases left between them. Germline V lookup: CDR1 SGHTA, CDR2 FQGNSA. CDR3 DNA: TGTGCCAGCAGCTGGGACTTGGTAATGTGGTACTTC. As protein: CASSWDLVMWYF.

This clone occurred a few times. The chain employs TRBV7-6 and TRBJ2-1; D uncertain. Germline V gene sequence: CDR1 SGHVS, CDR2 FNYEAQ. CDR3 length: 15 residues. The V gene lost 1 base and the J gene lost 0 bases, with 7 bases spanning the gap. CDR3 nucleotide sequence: TGTGCCAGCAGCTTAGTGGAGAGCTCCTACAATGAGCAGTTCTTC. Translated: CASSLVESSYNEQFF.

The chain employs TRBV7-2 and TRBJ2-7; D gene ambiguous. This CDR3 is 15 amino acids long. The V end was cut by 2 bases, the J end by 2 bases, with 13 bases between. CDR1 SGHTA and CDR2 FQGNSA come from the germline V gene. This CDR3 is CASSLRSGPTYEQYF. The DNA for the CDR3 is TGTGCCAGCAGCTTAAGAAGTGGACCCACCTACGAGCAGTACTTC. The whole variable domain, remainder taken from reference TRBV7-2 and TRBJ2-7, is GAGVSQSPSNKVTEKGKDVELRCDPISGHTALYWYRQSLGQGLEFLIYFQGNSAPDKSGLPSDRFSAERTGGSVSTLTIQRTQQEDSAVYLCASSLRSGPTYEQYFGPGTRLTVT.

The CDR3, as DNA: TGTGCCAGCAGCCAAGAGGACCCTTATCGAGGGGAGACCCAGTACTTC. It encodes CASSQEDPYRGETQYF. The genes are TRBV4-2 and TRBJ2-5; weak D call: TRBD2 (5 bases). The V end lost 0 bases, the J end lost 5 bases, and 16 bases lay between the germline ends. Germline CDR1 and CDR2: LGHNA and YNFKEQ. This CDR3 has 16 residues.

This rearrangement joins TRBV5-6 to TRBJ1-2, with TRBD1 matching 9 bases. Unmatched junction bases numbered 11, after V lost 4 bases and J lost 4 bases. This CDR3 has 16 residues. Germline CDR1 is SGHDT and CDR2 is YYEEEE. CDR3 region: CASSQYRQGGSYGYTF. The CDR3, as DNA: TGTGCCAGCAGCCAATACAGACAGGGGGGATCCTATGGCTACACCTTC.

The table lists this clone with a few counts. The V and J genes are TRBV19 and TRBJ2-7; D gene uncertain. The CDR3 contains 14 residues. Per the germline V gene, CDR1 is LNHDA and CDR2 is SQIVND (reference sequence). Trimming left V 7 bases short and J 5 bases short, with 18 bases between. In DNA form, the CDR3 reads TGTGCCAGTACAAGGGCGCATCCCCTGGACGAGCAGTACTTC. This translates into CASTRAHPLDEQYF.

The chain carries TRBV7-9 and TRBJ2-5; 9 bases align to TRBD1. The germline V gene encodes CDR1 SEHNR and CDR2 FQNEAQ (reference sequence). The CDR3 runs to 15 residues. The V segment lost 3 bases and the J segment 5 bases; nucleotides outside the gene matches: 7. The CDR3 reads CASSFVTGGWETQYF. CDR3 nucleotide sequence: TGTGCCAGCAGCTTTGTAACAGGGGGCTGGGAGACCCAGTACTTC.

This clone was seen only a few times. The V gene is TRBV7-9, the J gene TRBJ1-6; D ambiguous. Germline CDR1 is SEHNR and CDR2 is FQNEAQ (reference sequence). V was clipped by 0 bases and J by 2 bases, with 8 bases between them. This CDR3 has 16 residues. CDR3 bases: TGTGCCAGCAGCTTAGCGCCGGGGACCTATAATTCACCCCTCCACTTT. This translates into CASSLAPGTYNSPLHF. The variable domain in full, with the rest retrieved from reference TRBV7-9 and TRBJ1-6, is DTGVSQNPRHKITKRGQNVTFRCDPISEHNRLYWYRQTLGQGPEFLTYFQNEAQLEKSRLLSDRFSAERPKGSFSTLEIQRTEQGDSAMYLCASSLAPGTYNSPLHFGNGTRLTVT.

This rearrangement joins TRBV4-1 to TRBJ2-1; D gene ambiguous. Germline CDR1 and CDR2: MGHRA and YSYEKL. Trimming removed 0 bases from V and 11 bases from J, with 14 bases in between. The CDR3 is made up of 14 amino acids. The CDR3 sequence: CASSQESVLSQQFF. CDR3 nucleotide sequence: TGCGCCAGCAGCCAAGAATCCGTCCTTTCGCAGCAGTTCTTC.

The CDR3 protein is CASSSAPDTQYF. The CDR3 DNA is TGTGCCAGCAGCTCCGCACCAGATACGCAGTATTTT. The genes are TRBV5-6 and TRBJ2-3; no reliable D call. The V gene lost 3 bases and the J gene lost 4 bases, with 6 bases spanning the gap. CDR3 length: 12 amino acids. Germline CDR1 and CDR2: SGHDT and YYEEEE.

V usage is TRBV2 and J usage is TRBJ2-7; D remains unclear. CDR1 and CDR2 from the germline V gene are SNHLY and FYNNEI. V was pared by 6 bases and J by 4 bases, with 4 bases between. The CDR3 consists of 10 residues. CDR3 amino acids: CASRIYEQYF. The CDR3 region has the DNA TGTGCCAGCAGGATATACGAGCAGTACTTC.

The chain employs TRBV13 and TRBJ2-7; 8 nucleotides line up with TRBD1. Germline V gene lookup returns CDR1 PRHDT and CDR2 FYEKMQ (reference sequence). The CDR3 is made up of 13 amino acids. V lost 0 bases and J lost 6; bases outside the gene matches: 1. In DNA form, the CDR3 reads TGTGCCAGCAGCTTAGGGACAGGGGCCGAGCAGTACTTC. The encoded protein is CASSLGTGAEQYF. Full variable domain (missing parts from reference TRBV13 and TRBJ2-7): AAGVIQSPRHLIKEKRETATLKCYPIPRHDTVYWYQQGPGQDPQFLISFYEKMQSDKGSIPDRFSAQQFSDYHSELNMSSLELGDSALYFCASSLGTGAEQYFGPGTRLTVT.

The CDR3 nucleotides read TGTGCCAGCAGCTCAGGCCCAGATACGCAGTATTTT. Its translation is CASSSGPDTQYF. V and J are TRBV9 and TRBJ2-3; D is unclear. Germline V gene data show CDR1 as SGDLS and CDR2 as YYNGEE. This CDR3 contains 12 residues. Trimming pared 4 bases from V and 4 bases from J, leaving 7 bases between.

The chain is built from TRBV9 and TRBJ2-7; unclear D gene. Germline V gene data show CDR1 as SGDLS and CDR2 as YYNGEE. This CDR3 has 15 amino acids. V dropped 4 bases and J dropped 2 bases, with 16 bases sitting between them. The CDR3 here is CASSPRPSWPYEQYF. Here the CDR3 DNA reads TGTGCCAGCAGCCCCAGACCCTCCTGGCCCTACGAGCAGTACTTC. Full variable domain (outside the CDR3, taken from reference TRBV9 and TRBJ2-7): DSGVTQTPKHLITATGQRVTLRCSPRSGDLSVYWYQQSLDQGLQFLIQYYNGEERAKGNILERFSAQQFPDLHSELNLSSLELGDSALYFCASSPRPSWPYEQYFGPGTRLTVT.

As DNA, the CDR3 is TGTGCCAGCAGCGTAGGAGGAGGGGTGTCAGGGGACTACGAGCAGTACTTC. Protein sequence: CASSVGGGVSGDYEQYF. The chain links TRBV9 to TRBJ2-7; possibly TRBD1 or TRBD2 for D (6 bases each). From germline, CDR1 is SGDLS and CDR2 YYNGEE. This CDR3 has 17 amino acids. The V gene lost 0 bases and the J gene lost 3 bases, with 19 bases spanning the gap. Full variable domain (missing parts from reference TRBV9 and TRBJ2-7): DSGVTQTPKHLITATGQRVTLRCSPRSGDLSVYWYQQSLDQGLQFLIQYYNGEERAKGNILERFSAQQFPDLHSELNLSSLELGDSALYFCASSVGGGVSGDYEQYFGPGTRLTVT.

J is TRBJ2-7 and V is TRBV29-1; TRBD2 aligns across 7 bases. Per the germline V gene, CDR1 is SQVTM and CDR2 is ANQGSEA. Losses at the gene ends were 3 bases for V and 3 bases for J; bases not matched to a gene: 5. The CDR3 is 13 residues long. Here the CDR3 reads CSVEGGNIYEQYF. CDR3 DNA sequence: TGCAGCGTTGAGGGGGGGAATATCTACGAGCAGTACTTC.

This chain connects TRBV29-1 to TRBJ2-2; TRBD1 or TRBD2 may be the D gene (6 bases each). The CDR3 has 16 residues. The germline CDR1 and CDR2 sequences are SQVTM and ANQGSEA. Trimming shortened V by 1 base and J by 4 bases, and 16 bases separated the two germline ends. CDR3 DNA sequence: TGCAGCGTTGAAGGCACAACAGGGACTGGCACCGGGGAGCTGTTTTTT. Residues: CSVEGTTGTGTGELFF.

In DNA form, the CDR3 reads TGTGCCAGCGGAAATGACAGGGCCGCTCCCTCCACCATGAACACTGAAGCTTTCTTT. Its protein is CASGNDRAAPSTMNTEAFF. The chain joins TRBV5-6 to TRBJ1-1, with 7 bases identical to TRBD1. Germline loops: CDR1 SGHDT, CDR2 YYEEEE. After removal of 7 bases from V and 0 bases from J, the junction contained 21 bases not matched to a gene. The CDR3 sequence is 19 residues long.

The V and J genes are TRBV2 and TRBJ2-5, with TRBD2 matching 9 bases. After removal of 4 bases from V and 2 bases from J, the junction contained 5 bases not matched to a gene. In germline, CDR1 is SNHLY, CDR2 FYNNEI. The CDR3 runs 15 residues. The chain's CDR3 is CASSARLADQETQYF. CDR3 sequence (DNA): TGTGCCAGCAGTGCCCGACTAGCGGATCAAGAGACCCAGTACTTC. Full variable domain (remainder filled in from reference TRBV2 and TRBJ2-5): EPEVTQTPSHQVTQMGQEVILRCVPISNHLYFYWYRQILGQKVEFLVSFYNNEISEKSEIFDDQFSVERPDGSNFTLKIRSTKLEDSAMYFCASSARLADQETQYFGPGTRLLVL.